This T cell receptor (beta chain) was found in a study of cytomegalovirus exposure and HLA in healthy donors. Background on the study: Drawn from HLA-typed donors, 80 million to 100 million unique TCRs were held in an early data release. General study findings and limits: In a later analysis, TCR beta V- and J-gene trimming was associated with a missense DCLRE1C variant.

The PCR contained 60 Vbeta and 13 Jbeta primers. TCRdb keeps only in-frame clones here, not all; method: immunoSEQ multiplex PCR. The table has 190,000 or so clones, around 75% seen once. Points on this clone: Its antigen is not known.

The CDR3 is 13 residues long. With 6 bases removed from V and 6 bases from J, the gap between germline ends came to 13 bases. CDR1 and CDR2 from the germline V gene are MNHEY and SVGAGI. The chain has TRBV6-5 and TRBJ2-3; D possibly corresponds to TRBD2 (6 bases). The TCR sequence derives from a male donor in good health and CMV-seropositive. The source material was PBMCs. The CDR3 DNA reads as TGTGCCAGCAGGGCCTTAAGCGGGGATACGCAGTATTTT. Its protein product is CASRALSGDTQYF.